This T cell receptor (beta chain) originates from a study of CD8 T cells in ankylosing spondylitis. Regarding the study as a whole: Matched ankylosing spondylitis synovial fluid reportedly showed significant enrichment of disease-linked clones. Relatively scarce in peripheral blood, disease-linked clones were CD8+. One TCR beta motif, made up of roughly 8 highly homologous variants, appeared characteristic of ankylosing spondylitis blood.

Making the TCR beta libraries involved quantitative 5'-RACE with molecular barcodes. TCRdb itself ran the 5' RACE reads through MiXCR, one entry per CDR3 protein. The sample lists about 440,000 distinct CDR3 sequences, over 15% seen once, with 1% in the top ten. Turning to this clonotype: As yet, its antigen is unknown.

The CDR3 has 16 residues. V was pared by 10 bases and J by 2 bases, with 22 bases between. CDR1 and CDR2 (germline): KGHDR, SFDVKD. The chain combines TRBV24-1 with TRBJ2-5; D may be TRBD1 or TRBD2 (7 bases each). The receptor's source is a male donor with ankylosing spondylitis. Source material: blood, either unsorted or a sorted T cell fraction (not recorded which). The CDR3 nucleotides read TGTGCCACATCGGATCCGCTCCAGGGGGGGCAAGAGACCCAGTACTTC. Amino acid sequence: CATSDPLQGGQETQYF.